What follows are 2 T cell receptor beta chains derived from one specimen sequenced in a study of technical replicates of blood from a handful of donors. Data came from immunoSEQ multiplex PCR; TCRdb stores just in-frame clones and leaves some out. The sample carries approximately 51,000 clones, 93% recorded once. Sequencing was carried out using PBMCs. The receptors were sampled from a human donor in good health. Some clones in this sample may be carry-over from other donors' samples.

The chain employs TRBV7-2 and TRBJ2-1, with a weak D call TRBD2 (6 bases). The V end lost 1 base, the J end lost 7 bases, and 11 bases lay between the germline ends. The CDR3 is 14 amino acids. From germline, CDR1 is SGHTA and CDR2 FQGNSA. CDR3 in amino acids: CASSLESGGNEQFF. The CDR3 coding sequence is TGTGCCAGCAGCTTAGAGAGCGGAGGGAATGAGCAGTTCTTC.

This chain connects TRBV4-2 to TRBJ2-3; TRBD2 matches at 14 bases. Germline values: CDR1 LGHNA, CDR2 YNFKEQ. The CDR3 length is 19 residues. With V trimmed by 1 base and J by 1 base, 7 bases remained unmatched. CDR3 DNA: TGTGCCAGCAGCCAAGCGGCGACTAGCGGGAGGGCGGGCACAGATACGCAGTATTTT. This encodes CASSQAATSGRAGTDTQYF.